These T cell receptor beta chains were read from a single sample in a study of T cell responses to AZD1222 COVID-19 vaccine. Using immunoSEQ multiplex PCR, the repertoire was profiled, and TCRdb retains in-frame clones only, with some absent. The sample shows more than 100,000 clones, more than 85% of them seen only once. The input for sequencing was peripheral blood, taken on day 0 of AZD1222 vaccination. These receptors all stem from an adult in good health. The CDR3 runs from the conserved cysteine through the conserved F or W. Each record gives: CDR3 length, V gene, J gene, CDR3 protein.

cdr3_length: 15
v_call: TRBV5-4
j_call: TRBJ1-1
cdr3_aa: CASSSGRDMNTEAFF

cdr3_length: 14
v_call: TRBV2
j_call: TRBJ1-5
cdr3_aa: CASKQLNSNQPQHF

cdr3_length: 13
v_call: TRBV7-3
j_call: TRBJ2-7
cdr3_aa: CASSLGGPYEQYF

cdr3_length: 15
v_call: TRBV5-4
j_call: TRBJ1-4
cdr3_aa: CASSYNQGAEEKLFF

cdr3_length: 12
v_call: TRBV5-4
j_call: TRBJ2-7
cdr3_aa: CASSSDSYEQYF

cdr3_length: 14
v_call: TRBV4-1
j_call: TRBJ2-7
cdr3_aa: CASSGLDRTGEQYF

cdr3_length: 14
v_call: TRBV3-1/TRBV3-2
j_call: TRBJ2-1
cdr3_aa: CASSQVAGPSEQFF

cdr3_length: 16
v_call: TRBV6-1
j_call: TRBJ1-5
cdr3_aa: CASSEGGPRAVQPQHF

cdr3_length: 15
v_call: TRBV2
j_call: TRBJ1-5
cdr3_aa: CASSEGRPNNQPQHF

cdr3_length: 16
v_call: TRBV7-6
j_call: TRBJ1-6
cdr3_aa: CASSSSYRGAVSPLHF

cdr3_length: 16
v_call: TRBV5-8
j_call: TRBJ2-7
cdr3_aa: CASSYTTSGRIYEQYF

cdr3_length: 14
v_call: TRBV5-1
j_call: TRBJ1-1
cdr3_aa: CASSPDRGDTEAFF

cdr3_length: 14
v_call: TRBV5-1
j_call: TRBJ1-4
cdr3_aa: CASSPDWGNEKLFF

cdr3_length: 14
v_call: TRBV6-5
j_call: TRBJ2-4
cdr3_aa: CASSYSSSQNIQYF

cdr3_length: 15
v_call: TRBV13
j_call: TRBJ2-7
cdr3_aa: CASSLGSGYSYEQYF

cdr3_length: 17
v_call: TRBV9
j_call: TRBJ2-7
cdr3_aa: CASSVDRLAGVSHEQYF

cdr3_length: 14
v_call: TRBV2
j_call: TRBJ2-7
cdr3_aa: CASSSRTGVHEQYF

cdr3_length: 14
v_call: TRBV5-1
j_call: TRBJ2-1
cdr3_aa: CASSFRGAGDEQFF

cdr3_length: 14
v_call: TRBV24-1
j_call: TRBJ2-3
cdr3_aa: CATSDLQRTDTQYF

cdr3_length: 14
v_call: TRBV28
j_call: TRBJ2-7
cdr3_aa: CASSLSFAGYEQYF

cdr3_length: 13
v_call: TRBV6-5
j_call: TRBJ2-7
cdr3_aa: CASSRDTSYEQYF

cdr3_length: 13
v_call: TRBV27
j_call: TRBJ1-2
cdr3_aa: CASSHAGDYGYTF

cdr3_length: 14
v_call: TRBV6-5
j_call: TRBJ2-7
cdr3_aa: CASSRDKIYYEQYF

cdr3_length: 14
v_call: TRBV6-1
j_call: TRBJ2-3
cdr3_aa: CASSEDPHTDTQYF

cdr3_length: 16
v_call: TRBV13
j_call: TRBJ2-3
cdr3_aa: CASSFQGARDTDTQYF

cdr3_length: 13
v_call: TRBV19
j_call: TRBJ2-7
cdr3_aa: CASSDLGRGEQYF

cdr3_length: 15
v_call: TRBV6-6
j_call: TRBJ2-3
cdr3_aa: CASSGTSGNTDTQYF

cdr3_length: 17
v_call: TRBV5-1
j_call: TRBJ2-2
cdr3_aa: CASSFLETGRGTGELFF

cdr3_length: 13
v_call: TRBV6-5
j_call: TRBJ1-2
cdr3_aa: CASSLERDYGYTF

cdr3_length: 16
v_call: TRBV28
j_call: TRBJ1-5
cdr3_aa: CASRIRARGNNQPQHF

cdr3_length: 16
v_call: TRBV28
j_call: TRBJ2-7
cdr3_aa: CASSSPSSGHSYEQYF

cdr3_length: 15
v_call: TRBV5-1
j_call: TRBJ1-1
cdr3_aa: CASSLGTALNTEAFF

cdr3_length: 14
v_call: TRBV10-1
j_call: TRBJ1-6
cdr3_aa: CASSESGRNSPLHF

cdr3_length: 14
v_call: TRBV6-5
j_call: TRBJ1-5
cdr3_aa: CASTRLGRNQPQHF

cdr3_length: 15
v_call: TRBV10-1
j_call: TRBJ2-5
cdr3_aa: CASSEGLEGEETQYF

cdr3_length: 17
v_call: TRBV27
j_call: TRBJ2-1
cdr3_aa: CASSHPLAGGPGNEQFF

cdr3_length: 15
v_call: TRBV9
j_call: TRBJ2-2
cdr3_aa: CASSPLGRNTGELFF

cdr3_length: 11
v_call: TRBV6-6
j_call: TRBJ1-2
cdr3_aa: CASSYRAGYTF

cdr3_length: 13
v_call: TRBV18
j_call: TRBJ1-1
cdr3_aa: CASRGGINTEAFF

cdr3_length: 13
v_call: TRBV30
j_call: TRBJ1-2
cdr3_aa: CAWKGQGNYGYTF

cdr3_length: 14
v_call: TRBV6-5
j_call: TRBJ1-5
cdr3_aa: CASMSRQLNQPQHF

cdr3_length: 20
v_call: TRBV5-4
j_call: TRBJ1-1
cdr3_aa: CASSLDWFLGQGGFGTEAFF

cdr3_length: 15
v_call: TRBV19
j_call: TRBJ1-5
cdr3_aa: CASSTKTGFHQPQHF

cdr3_length: 17
v_call: TRBV7-9
j_call: TRBJ1-1
cdr3_aa: CASSHSTVLGPNTEAFF

cdr3_length: 12
v_call: TRBV30
j_call: TRBJ2-5
cdr3_aa: CAWSSDIGTQYF

cdr3_length: 13
v_call: TRBV16
j_call: TRBJ1-5
cdr3_aa: CASISQVNQPQHF

cdr3_length: 13
v_call: TRBV7-9
j_call: TRBJ2-7
cdr3_aa: CASSQRDSYEQYF

cdr3_length: 13
v_call: TRBV11-3
j_call: TRBJ2-7
cdr3_aa: CASSSGPPYEQYF

cdr3_length: 13
v_call: TRBV7-8
j_call: TRBJ2-7
cdr3_aa: CASSLGPDGEQYF